These T cell receptor beta chains were read from a single sample in a study of T cells in tuberculosis. Assay: immunoSEQ multiplex PCR; the TCRdb copy retains only in-frame clones and omits some. The sample consists of some 20,000 clones, approximately 92% of them appearing once. Source material: PBMCs. These receptors were collected from a donor between 5 and 29 years old with latent tuberculosis or without tuberculosis infection. The CDR3 runs from the conserved cysteine through the conserved F or W.

j_call v_call cdr3_aa
TRBJ2-1 TRBV2 CASKAGVTGIYNEQFF
TRBJ1-2 TRBV6-1 CASSEGTGGAWGYTF
TRBJ2-5 TRBV25-1 CASSDNSRDRGPETQYF
TRBJ1-2 TRBV4-1 CASSVGQGVNYGYTF
TRBJ2-7 TRBV6-6 CASSYGGSYEQYF
TRBJ2-1 TRBV5-6 CASSSSTGGNEQFF
TRBJ2-7 TRBV9 CASSVGTGEYEQYF
TRBJ1-2 TRBV18 CASSPPGQGADGYTF
TRBJ1-1 TRBV30 CAWSDGDTEAFF
TRBJ2-7 TRBV15 CATSLQGARNEQYF
TRBJ1-2 TRBV29-1 CSVEAPGGGYGYTF
TRBJ1-2 TRBV7-2 CASSLRGGIDGYTF
TRBJ2-7 TRBV5-1 CASSFAPGPSYEQYF
TRBJ2-7 TRBV4-2 CASSPQDRQYF
TRBJ1-2 TRBV4-1 CASSTLRYGYTF
TRBJ1-6 TRBV4-1 CASSLDSSGSYNSPLHF
TRBJ2-5 TRBV13 CASSPRLAGGPVETQYF
TRBJ1-1 TRBV15 CATSRALTETEAFF
TRBJ1-1 TRBV28 CASSLLAGGYNTEAFF
TRBJ2-3 TRBV14 CASSVQGYDTQYF
TRBJ1-6 TRBV19 CASSMGQGNSPLHF
TRBJ2-1 TRBV11-3 CASSFRGSQNEQFF